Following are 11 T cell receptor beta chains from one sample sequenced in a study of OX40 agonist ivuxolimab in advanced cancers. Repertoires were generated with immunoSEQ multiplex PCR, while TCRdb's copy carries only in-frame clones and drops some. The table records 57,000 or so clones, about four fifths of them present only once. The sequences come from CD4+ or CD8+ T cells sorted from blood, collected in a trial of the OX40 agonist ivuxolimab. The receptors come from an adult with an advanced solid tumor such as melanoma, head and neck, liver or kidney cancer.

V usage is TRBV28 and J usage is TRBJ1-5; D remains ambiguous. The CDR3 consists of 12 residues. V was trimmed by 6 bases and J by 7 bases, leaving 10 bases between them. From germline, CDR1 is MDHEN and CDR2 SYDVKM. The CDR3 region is CASSSVEQPQHF. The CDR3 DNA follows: TGTGCCAGCAGCTCGGTTGAGCAGCCCCAGCATTTT.

CDR3 loop: CASSLASRTSGGPGFF. The CDR3 DNA sequence: TGCGCCAGCAGCTTGGCCAGCCGGACTAGCGGGGGGCCGGGGTTCTTC. J is TRBJ2-1 and V is TRBV5-1; 14 bases are shared with TRBD2. The V gene end was trimmed by 0 bases and the J gene end by 15 bases; junction bases not matched to a gene: 11. Germline lookup yields CDR1 SGHRS and CDR2 YFSETQ. The CDR3 runs to 16 residues.

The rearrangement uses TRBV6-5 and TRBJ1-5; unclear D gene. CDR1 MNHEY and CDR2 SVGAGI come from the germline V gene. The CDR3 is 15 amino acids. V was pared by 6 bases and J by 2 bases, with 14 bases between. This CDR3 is CASRLQSLGNQPQHF. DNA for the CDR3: TGTGCCAGCAGACTACAGAGCTTAGGCAATCAGCCCCAGCATTTT.

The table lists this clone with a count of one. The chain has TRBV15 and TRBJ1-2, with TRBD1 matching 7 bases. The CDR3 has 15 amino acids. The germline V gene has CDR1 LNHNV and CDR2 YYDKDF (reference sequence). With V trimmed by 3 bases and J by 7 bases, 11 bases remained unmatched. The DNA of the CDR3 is TGTGCCACCAGCAGCGCCCGTCAGGGGGTCGGTGGCTACACCTTC. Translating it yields CATSSARQGVGGYTF.

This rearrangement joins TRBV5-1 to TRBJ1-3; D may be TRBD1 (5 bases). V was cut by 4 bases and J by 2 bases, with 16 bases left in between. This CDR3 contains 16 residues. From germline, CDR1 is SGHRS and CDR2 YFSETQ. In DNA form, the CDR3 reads TGCGCCAGCAGCCTCGCCCTTGGGGCAGCTGGAAACACCATATATTTT. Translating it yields CASSLALGAAGNTIYF.

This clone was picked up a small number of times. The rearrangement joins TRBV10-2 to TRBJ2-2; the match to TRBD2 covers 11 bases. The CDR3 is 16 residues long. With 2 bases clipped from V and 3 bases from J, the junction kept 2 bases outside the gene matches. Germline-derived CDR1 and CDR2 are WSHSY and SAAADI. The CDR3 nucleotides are TGCGCCAGCAGTGAGACACTAGCGGGGGACACCGGGGAGCTGTTTTTT. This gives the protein CASSETLAGDTGELFF.

The CDR3 nucleotides read TGTGCCTGGAGTCCAAACCGAGGGACATATGAGCAGTTCTTC. Translation gives CAWSPNRGTYEQFF. This chain joins TRBV30 and TRBJ2-1, with TRBD1 as a possible D gene (6 bases). CDR1 is GTSNPN, CDR2 SVGIG, per germline (reference sequence). The CDR3 is 14 residues long. The ends were cut back, 2 bases at V and 8 bases at J, with 16 bases in the middle.

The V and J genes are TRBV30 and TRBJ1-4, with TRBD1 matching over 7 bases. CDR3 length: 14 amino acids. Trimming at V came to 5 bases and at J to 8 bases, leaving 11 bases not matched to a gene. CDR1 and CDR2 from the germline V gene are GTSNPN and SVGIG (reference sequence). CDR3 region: CAWLVRGTDEKLFF. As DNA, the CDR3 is TGTGCCTGGTTGGTACGCGGGACAGACGAAAAACTGTTTTTT.

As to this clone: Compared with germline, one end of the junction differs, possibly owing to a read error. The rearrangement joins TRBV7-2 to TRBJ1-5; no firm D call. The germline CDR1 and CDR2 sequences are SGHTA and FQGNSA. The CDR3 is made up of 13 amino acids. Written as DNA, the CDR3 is TGTGCCAGCAGCTTAATCGGCAATCAGCTCCAGCATTTT. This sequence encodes CASSLIGNQLQHF.

Here the CDR3 DNA reads TGTGCCAGCAGTTACCTGACAGGGTATGGCTACACCTTC. It is translated as CASSYLTGYGYTF. This rearrangement joins TRBV6-6 to TRBJ1-2; TRBD1 matches at 7 bases. Trimming took 2 bases from V and 5 from J; bases not matched to a gene: 2. From germline, CDR1 is MNHNY and CDR2 SVGAGI (reference sequence). CDR3 length equals 13 residues.

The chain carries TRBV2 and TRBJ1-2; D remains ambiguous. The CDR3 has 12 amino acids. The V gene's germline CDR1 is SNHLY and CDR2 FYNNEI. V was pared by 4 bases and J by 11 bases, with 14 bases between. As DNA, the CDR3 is TGTGCCAGCAGTGGACCGGTGGCTAGTTACACCTTC. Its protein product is CASSGPVASYTF.